These 15 T cell receptor beta chains came from one sample sequenced in a study of blood T cell repertoires in COVID-19. The table came from immunoSEQ multiplex PCR; TCRdb's copy has only in-frame clones and leaves some out. The repertoire holds some 140,000 clones, around four fifths seen once, with 11% in the top ten. Sequences were obtained from peripheral blood. These receptor sequences come from a man aged 60 to 75 who had recovered from COVID-19.

The V call is TRBV27, the J call TRBJ1-5, with 7 nucleotides matching TRBD1. CDR3 length: 13 amino acids. V trimming: 4 bases; J trimming: 14 bases; junction bases outside the gene matches: 11. From germline, CDR1 is MNHEY and CDR2 SMNVEV (reference sequence). The CDR3 loop is CASSSLRTGTEHF. The CDR3 nucleotides read TGTGCCAGCAGTTCGCTAAGGACCGGGACAGAGCATTTT.

This clone was seen just once. This chain uses TRBV9 with TRBJ2-1; 8 bases map to TRBD2. The V gene end was trimmed by 0 bases and the J gene end by 7 bases; junction bases not matched to a gene: 15. The CDR3 loop spans 18 amino acids. CDR1 and CDR2 from the germline V gene are SGDLS and YYNGEE. This chain's CDR3 is CASSVEGGGLAGMNEQFF. The DNA for the CDR3 is TGTGCCAGCAGCGTAGAGGGGGGCGGTTTAGCGGGAATGAATGAGCAGTTCTTC.

The CDR3 DNA reads as TGTGCCAGCTCACGGGACCAGGGGGAGAACACTGAAGCTTTCTTT. Its protein product is CASSRDQGENTEAFF. This sequence joins TRBV18 and TRBJ1-1, with 7 positions matching TRBD1. From germline, CDR1 is KGHSH and CDR2 LQKENI. V was pared by 4 bases and J by 1 base, with 6 bases of the junction left unmatched. The CDR3 spans 15 residues.

The chain uses TRBV7-2 and TRBJ2-5, with D possibly being TRBD1 (5 bases). Germline V gives CDR1 SGHTA, CDR2 FQGNSA. This CDR3 has 15 amino acids. Trimming left V 5 bases short and J 5 bases short, with 18 bases between. The CDR3: CASSTIAARAETQYF. The CDR3 nucleotides read TGTGCCAGCAGCACAATCGCGGCCAGGGCTGAGACCCAGTACTTC.

This sequence joins TRBV19 and TRBJ1-2; 10 nucleotides line up with TRBD1. Trimming at V came to 7 bases and at J to 8 bases, leaving 4 bases not matched to a gene. This CDR3 is built from 12 residues. CDR1 and CDR2 (germline): LNHDA, SQIVND (reference sequence). The CDR3 sequence: CASNGQGGGYTF. DNA for the CDR3: TGTGCCAGTAACGGACAGGGGGGCGGCTACACCTTC.

The rearrangement joins TRBV5-8 to TRBJ2-3, with 11 bases aligning to TRBD1. Germline CDR1 reads SGHTS; CDR2 reads YDEGEE. The CDR3 runs to 15 residues. V gave up 4 bases and J gave up 9 bases; unmatched junction bases: 10. The CDR3 sequence is CASSGFGTGGRTQYF. In nucleotides, the CDR3 is TGTGCCAGCAGCGGTTTTGGGACAGGGGGGAGGACGCAGTATTTT. Based on the CDR3 plus reference TRBV5-8 and TRBJ2-3, the full variable domain is EAGVTQSPTHLIKTRGQQATLRCSPISGHTSVYWYQQALGLGLQFLLWYDEGEERNRGNFPPRFSGRQFPNYSSELNVNALELEDSALYLCASSGFGTGGRTQYFGPGTRLTVL.

V is TRBV28 and J is TRBJ1-5; D may be TRBD1 (5 bases). Between the trimmed V and J ends, which lost 5 bases and 2 bases, there was a span of 10 bases. CDR1 is MDHEN, CDR2 SYDVKM, per germline. The CDR3 sequence is 14 residues long. The DNA for the CDR3 is TGTGCCAGCAGTAGGGGCTTCGGCAATCAGCCCCAGCATTTT. Protein sequence: CASSRGFGNQPQHF. The variable domain in full, with the rest retrieved from reference TRBV28 and TRBJ1-5, is DVKVTQSSRYLVKRTGEKVFLECVQDMDHENMFWYRQDPGLGLRLIYFSYDVKMKEKGDIPEGYSVSREKKERFSLILESASTNQTSMYLCASSRGFGNQPQHFGDGTRLSIL.

The genes are TRBV29-1 and TRBJ1-1; D not certain. Deletions cut 2 bases from V and 0 bases from J, with 13 bases between. The CDR3 length is 15 residues. The germline gives CDR1 SQVTM, CDR2 ANQGSEA. DNA of the CDR3: TGCAGCGTTGAACCGTACTGGAGCGTGAACACTGAAGCTTTCTTT. Protein product: CSVEPYWSVNTEAFF.

This clone was detected a few times. The chain recombines TRBV6-2 or TRBV6-3 with TRBJ2-1, with no clear D. The CDR3 runs 13 residues. Germline-derived CDR1 and CDR2 are MNHEY and SVGEGT. Trimming cost V 5 bases and J 4 bases, with 9 bases left between them. The CDR3 spells CASSLDTYNEQFF. The DNA for the CDR3 is TGTGCCAGCAGTCTTGACACGTACAATGAGCAGTTCTTC.

The chain employs TRBV4-2 and TRBJ2-7, with 8 bases matching TRBD1. Germline loops: CDR1 LGHNA, CDR2 YNFKEQ. The CDR3 has 15 residues. Trimming took 1 base from V and 0 from J; bases not matched to a gene: 2. This CDR3 is CASSQATGDSYEQYF. The CDR3 coding sequence is TGTGCCAGCAGCCAAGCGACAGGGGACTCCTACGAGCAGTACTTC.

The chain joins TRBV11-2 to TRBJ2-1, with 10 bases that match TRBD2. Germline CDR1 SGHAT, CDR2 FQNNGV. V gave up 3 bases and J gave up 8 bases; unmatched junction bases: 7. The CDR3 has 15 amino acids. CDR3 sequence: CASSFQGLAIDEQFF. CDR3 DNA: TGTGCCAGCAGCTTTCAGGGACTAGCGATCGATGAGCAGTTCTTC.

The J gene is TRBJ2-2, the V gene TRBV3-1 (or the pseudogene TRBV3-2), with TRBD2 identical over 9 bases. CDR3 size: 16 residues. The V segment lost 4 bases and the J segment 5 bases; nucleotides outside the gene matches: 8. Germline CDR1 reads LGHDT; CDR2 reads YNNKEL (reference sequence). The CDR3 nucleotides are TGTGCCAGCAGCCCACCGGGACTAGCTGATACCGGGGAGCTGTTTTTT. Amino acids: CASSPPGLADTGELFF.

The chain joins TRBV3-1 (or the pseudogene TRBV3-2) to TRBJ2-2; 10 positions agree with TRBD1. The germline gives CDR1 LGHDT, CDR2 YNNKEL (reference sequence). The CDR3 length is 15 residues. Trimming removed 4 bases from V and 3 bases from J; junction bases left unmatched: 2. CDR3: CASSRGQGHTGELFF. The CDR3 DNA sequence: TGTGCCAGCAGCCGGGGACAGGGGCACACCGGGGAGCTGTTTTTT.

The chain combines TRBV14 with TRBJ1-1, with D unclear. Germline assignment: CDR1 SGHDN and CDR2 FVKESK. CDR3 length: 15 amino acids. The V gene lost 3 bases and the J gene lost 6 bases, with 17 bases spanning the gap. CDR3 loop: CASSQFGLPSAEAFF. CDR3 nucleotide sequence: TGTGCCAGCAGCCAGTTTGGGCTGCCGAGTGCTGAAGCTTTCTTT. Variable domain in full (rest from reference TRBV14 and TRBJ1-1): EAGVTQFPSHSVIEKGQTVTLRCDPISGHDNLYWYRRVMGKEIKFLLHFVKESKQDESGMPNNRFLAERTGGTYSTLKVQPAELEDSGVYFCASSQFGLPSAEAFFGQGTRLTVV.

The chain combines TRBV11-2 with TRBJ2-1; 10 bases map to TRBD2. The J segment lost 3 bases and the V segment lost 2 bases, leaving 4 bases of the junction unmatched. Germline V gives CDR1 SGHAT, CDR2 FQNNGV. The CDR3 runs to 16 residues. The CDR3 sequence is CASSLRAGGFYNEQFF. CDR3 sequence (DNA): TGTGCCAGCAGCTTAAGAGCGGGAGGGTTCTACAATGAGCAGTTCTTC. The whole variable domain, filled in from reference TRBV11-2 and TRBJ2-1, reads EAGVAQSPRYKIIEKRQSVAFWCNPISGHATLYWYQQILGQGPKLLIQFQNNGVVDDSQLPKDRFSAERLKGVDSTLKIQPAKLEDSAVYLCASSLRAGGFYNEQFFGPGTRLTVL.